This entry lists 16 T cell receptor gamma chains sequenced from one sample in a study of Vδ1+ human thymocytes. Study observations and caveats: Thymic TRG and TRD repertoires appeared highly polyclonal.

Extracted RNA was reverse transcribed into cDNA. Pooled V-gene forward primers with one constant-region reverse primer generated the CDR3 amplicons by multiplex PCR. TCRdb reapplied CATT to the multiplex PCR reads. The repertoire has 8,000 to 9,000 gamma-chain clones, less than 70% of them found once; the top ten carry 1.4%. No antigens are known for them. Specimen: Vdelta1+ gamma-delta thymocytes from the thymus. The subset was: FACS-sorted CD3+ TCRalphabeta- TCRVdelta1+ TCRVdelta2- thymocytes. All receptors come from a girl less than two years old who had congenital heart surgery.

This clone showed up just a few times. The same CDR3 also results from other DNA sequences found in this sample. This chain connects TRGV9 to TRGJ1 or TRGJ2. TCRdb leaves out the J gene; it was filled in here by matching the DNA to germline. V shed 2 bases, J shed 2 bases, and the junction held 3 bases outside the gene matches. Looked up from germline, CDR1 is GITISATS and CDR2 is ISYDGTV (reference sequence). The CDR3 runs 13 residues. DNA of the CDR3: TGTGCCTTGTGGGAGGGATATTATTATAAGAAACTCTTT. This gives the protein CALWEGYYYKKLF.

This clone was recorded only once. The V gene call is TRGV3, and the J gene call is absent. The CDR3 is 10 amino acids. In germline, CDR1 is VTNTFY, CDR2 YDVSTARD (reference sequence). CDR3 in amino acids: CATSIYKKLF. DNA of the CDR3: TGTGCCACGAGTATTTATAAGAAGCTCTTT.

The genes are TRGV5 and TRGJ1 or TRGJ2. TCRdb supplies no J gene; here it was assigned by aligning the nucleotide sequence to germline. The CDR3 sequence is 15 residues long. Germline V gene lookup returns CDR1 VINAFY and CDR2 YDVSNSKD. The trim removed 0 bases at V and 0 bases at J, leaving 5 bases unmatched. CDR3: CATWDRDQNYYKKLF. As DNA, the CDR3 is TGTGCCACCTGGGACAGGGATCAGAATTATTATAAGAAACTCTTT.

This chain joins TRGV8 and TRGJ1 or TRGJ2. TCRdb carries no J gene annotation; the J gene was assigned here by matching the DNA with germline. The V segment lost 4 bases and the J segment 4 bases; nucleotides outside the gene matches: 10. The CDR3 runs 14 residues. Germline V gives CDR1 VENAVY, CDR2 YDSYNSRV. CDR3 nucleotide sequence: TGTGCCACCTGGGACGGACAGGGGTATTATAAGAAACTCTTT. It encodes CATWDGQGYYKKLF.

This clone was recorded a few times. The chain couples TRGV2 to TRGJ1 or TRGJ2. V shed 4 bases, J shed 5 bases, and the junction held 14 bases outside the gene matches. Looked up from germline, CDR1 is EGSNGY and CDR2 is YDSYNSKV. The CDR3 sequence is 15 residues long. The CDR3 DNA reads as TGTGCCACCTGGGATGGGCCATACCCAAATTATAAGAAACTCTTT. As protein: CATWDGPYPNYKKLF.

Of note for this clone: This sample also contains other DNA sequences that code for the same CDR3. V is TRGV8 and J is TRGJ1 or TRGJ2. The J gene, not given by TCRdb, was assigned here from a germline match of the nucleotide sequence. The CDR3 loop spans 13 amino acids. The ends lost 3 bases at V and 2 bases at J; junction bases unmatched: 4. Germline V lookup: CDR1 VENAVY, CDR2 YDSYNSRV. For the CDR3, the DNA is TGTGCCACCTGGGATCGTGATTATTATAAGAAACTCTTT. Translated: CATWDRDYYKKLF.

The chain carries TRGV3 and TRGJ1 or TRGJ2. Assignment of the J gene here rests on matching the DNA to germline, because TCRdb gives none. This CDR3 comprises 14 residues. In germline, CDR1 is VTNTFY, CDR2 YDVSTARD (reference sequence). V lost 0 bases to trimming and J lost 6 bases; unmatched junction nucleotides: 8. The CDR3 loop reads CATWDRPGRYKKLF. The CDR3 DNA is TGTGCCACCTGGGACAGGCCGGGACGTTATAAGAAACTCTTT.

About this clone: In the same sample, other DNA sequences code for this CDR3. V and J are TRGV2 and TRGJP2. In the absence of a J gene in TCRdb, the DNA was matched to germline to assign it here. Germline loops: CDR1 EGSNGY, CDR2 YDSYNSKV. The CDR3 consists of 14 residues. V dropped 0 bases and J dropped 7; count of bases not matched to a gene: 5. As DNA, the CDR3 is TGTGCCACCTGGGACGGGCCGGATGATTGGATCAAGACGTTT. It yields the protein CATWDGPDDWIKTF.

A remark on this clone: At the DNA level, this CDR3 is encoded by other sequences in the same sample as well. This rearrangement joins TRGV9 to TRGJ1 or TRGJ2. Here the J gene came from matching the DNA to germline, since TCRdb omits it. CDR1 and CDR2 from the germline V gene are GITISATS and ISYDGTV (reference sequence). V was clipped by 4 bases and J by 1 base; unmatched bases: 1. This CDR3 has 12 amino acids. The CDR3 DNA reads TGTGCCTTGTGGGAAAATTATTATAAGAAACTCTTT. Translating it yields CALWENYYKKLF.

The chain is built from TRGV5 and TRGJ1 or TRGJ2. The J gene, left out of TCRdb, was set here by checking the DNA against germline. V dropped 5 bases and J dropped 5; count of bases not matched to a gene: 12. Germline lookup yields CDR1 VINAFY and CDR2 YDVSNSKD. CDR3 length: 14 residues. The CDR3 nucleotides are TGTGCCACCTGGGCCCGCAAGGGGAATTATAAGAAACTCTTT. It codes for CATWARKGNYKKLF.

For the V gene the call is TRGV8; the J gene has no call. Germline loops: CDR1 VENAVY, CDR2 YDSYNSRV. There are 13 residues in the CDR3. The CDR3 sequence: CAAKARLGTKKLF. DNA of the CDR3: TGTGCCGCTAAAGCAAGACTAGGCACCAAGAAACTTTTT.

This clone has a single count. The chain uses TRGV2 and TRGJ1 or TRGJ2. Here the J gene came from matching the DNA to germline, since TCRdb omits it. Unmatched junction bases numbered 4, after V lost 0 bases and J lost 5 bases. The CDR3 has 13 amino acids. CDR1 is EGSNGY, CDR2 YDSYNSKV, per germline. This CDR3 is CATWDGSNYKKLF. CDR3 in DNA: TGTGCCACCTGGGACGGGAGTAATTATAAGAAACTCTTT.

This sequence joins TRGV5 and TRGJ1 or TRGJ2. No J gene was available from TCRdb, and it was assigned here by a germline match of the DNA. Germline V gives CDR1 VINAFY, CDR2 YDVSNSKD. V lost 0 bases to trimming and J lost 3 bases; unmatched junction nucleotides: 8. CDR3 size: 15 residues. The CDR3 bases are TGTGCCACCTGGGACAGGCCGAGGATTTATTATAAGAAACTCTTT. Its protein is CATWDRPRIYYKKLF.

The chain combines TRGV2 with TRGJ1 or TRGJ2. TCRdb gives no J gene; it was assigned here by matching the DNA to germline. Germline assignment: CDR1 EGSNGY and CDR2 YDSYNSKV. The CDR3 spans 11 residues. The junction had 7 bases not matched to a gene; V was cut back by 9 bases and J by 5 bases. In nucleotides, the CDR3 is TGTGCCACCCGGGGGGATTATAAGAAACTCTTT. It translates to CATRGDYKKLF.

The chain combines TRGV2 with TRGJ1 or TRGJ2. The J gene is absent in TCRdb and was assigned here via DNA matching to germline. Per the germline V gene, CDR1 is EGSNGY and CDR2 is YDSYNSKV. This CDR3 is 14 amino acids long. With V trimmed by 3 bases and J by 0 bases, 5 bases remained unmatched. CDR3 region: CATWDPLNYYKKLF. The CDR3 DNA sequence: TGTGCCACCTGGGACCCCCTGAATTATTATAAGAAACTCTTT.

The rearrangement uses TRGV9 and TRGJ1 or TRGJ2. TCRdb offers no J gene call, so here the DNA was matched to germline to obtain one. This CDR3 contains 13 residues. Germline V gene data show CDR1 as GITISATS and CDR2 as ISYDGTV (reference sequence). The trim removed 2 bases at V and 4 bases at J, leaving 5 bases unmatched. The CDR3 sequence is CALWEEKYYKKLF. The CDR3 DNA reads as TGTGCCTTGTGGGAGGAGAAGTATTATAAGAAACTCTTT.